This T cell receptor beta chain is drawn from a study of shared clonotypes between healthy human individuals. Study-level points and caveats: The donor pool, a small one, limited the genetic and exposure-history diversity represented.

Details on this clone: What it binds is unknown.

The V end was cut by 1 base, the J end by 4 bases, with 5 bases between. In germline, CDR1 is SGHKS, CDR2 YYEKEE (reference sequence). This CDR3 has 12 residues. This table comes from immunoSEQ multiplex PCR, and its TCRdb copy is limited to in-frame clones, with some not included. The sample has about 530,000 clones; almost 97% are singletons. The sequence was obtained from a woman younger than 45 in good health. The sequencing sample was made of naive CD4+ T cells sorted from blood. Sample subset: CD45RA+ positively selected. This chain connects TRBV5-5 to TRBJ1-2; no clear D. CDR3 in amino acids: CASSLNRYGYTF. In nucleotides, the CDR3 is TGTGCCAGCAGCTTGAACCGCTATGGCTACACCTTC.